A single sample is the source of the 26 T cell receptor beta chains below, sequenced in a study of T-cell memory formation after mild COVID-19. Each CDR3 protein is one row after TCRdb ran MiXCR on the 5' RACE reads. Among hundreds of thousands of distinct CDR3 sequences listed, approximately 14% were seen once. Sequencing was carried out using PBMCs or a T cell subset sorted from them (not recorded which). These receptors all stem from a man younger than 30 who had mild COVID-19 (a few samples of this study predate the infection). Cell type and time point are not known.

The chain links TRBV27 to TRBJ1-2, with TRBD1 as a possible D gene (5 bases). Germline values: CDR1 MNHEY, CDR2 SMNVEV (reference sequence). This CDR3 is 12 amino acids long. The V end lost 6 bases, the J end lost 8 bases, and 13 bases lay between the germline ends. Here the CDR3 DNA reads TGTGCCAGCAGACTGGGGGGAAGCGGCTACACCTTC. It translates to CASRLGGSGYTF.

The chain couples TRBV12-3 or TRBV12-4 to TRBJ2-7; perhaps D is TRBD1 or TRBD2 (5 bases each). The V and J ends lost 6 bases and 4 bases respectively, with 13 bases between them. CDR3 length: 13 amino acids. Here the CDR3 DNA reads TGTGCCAGCAGCCCCACGAGGGGTTACGAGCAGTACTTC. This codes for CASSPTRGYEQYF.

This clonotype was observed at least ten times. J is TRBJ2-5 and V is TRBV7-2; possibly TRBD1 for D (6 bases). The CDR3 has 13 amino acids. Germline CDR1 SGHTA, CDR2 FQGNSA. Between the trimmed V and J ends, which lost 3 bases and 2 bases, there was a span of 7 bases. CDR3 sequence (DNA): TGTGCCAGCAGCTTGGACAGACAAGAGACCCAGTACTTC. Translation: CASSLDRQETQYF.

At least ten counts were recorded for this clonotype. The chain employs TRBV20-1 and TRBJ1-2; TRBD1 matches 8 bases. This CDR3 spans 13 amino acids. V was clipped by 6 bases and J by 8 bases; unmatched bases: 11. Germline loops: CDR1 DFQATT, CDR2 SNEGSKA (reference sequence). The CDR3 reads CSAAGQGIVGYTF. The CDR3 nucleotides are TGCAGTGCCGCAGGACAGGGAATTGTGGGCTACACCTTC.

This clonotype has just a few counts. The genes are TRBV11-2 and TRBJ2-3; D is uncertain. CDR3 length: 14 residues. V dropped 1 base and J dropped 2 bases, with 7 bases sitting between them. Germline values: CDR1 SGHAT, CDR2 FQNNGV. The CDR3 DNA is TGTGCCAGCAGCTTAGTGGTGTACACAGATACGCAGTATTTT. Translation gives CASSLVVYTDTQYF.

This clonotype was counted between two and nine times. The chain employs TRBV20-1 and TRBJ2-2; 7 bases match TRBD2. CDR1 DFQATT and CDR2 SNEGSKA come from the germline V gene (reference sequence). V shed 3 bases, J shed 4 bases, and the junction held 5 bases outside the gene matches. The CDR3 has 14 amino acids. CDR3 DNA sequence: TGCAGTGCTAGGTGGGAGGGTAGCACCGGGGAGCTGTTTTTT. Amino acids: CSARWEGSTGELFF.

J is TRBJ2-1 and V is TRBV7-9, with D tentatively TRBD1 (6 bases). V gave up 5 bases and J gave up 5 bases, with 22 bases separating them. Germline V lookup: CDR1 SEHNR, CDR2 FQNEAQ (reference sequence). This CDR3 has 17 residues. CDR3 sequence: CASSASIIRDTHNEQFF. The CDR3 nucleotides read TGTGCCAGCAGCGCTAGCATTATCCGGGACACCCACAATGAGCAGTTCTTC.

This chain connects TRBV6-5 to TRBJ1-4, with TRBD1 identical over 8 bases. The CDR3 contains 14 residues. V was pared by 2 bases and J by 7 bases, with 3 bases of the junction left unmatched. Germline CDR1 and CDR2: MNHEY and SVGAGI. The CDR3 sequence is CASSYDRGREKLFF. The CDR3 DNA sequence: TGTGCCAGCAGTTACGACAGGGGACGTGAAAAACTGTTTTTT.

The rearrangement links TRBV6-5 to TRBJ1-2, with a weak D call TRBD1 (5 bases). Germline V gives CDR1 MNHEY, CDR2 SVGAGI. CDR3 length: 16 residues. V lost 1 base and J 8 bases, leaving 20 bases between the germline ends. CDR3 sequence: CASSYYRSEWDEGYTF. The CDR3 DNA reads TGTGCCAGCAGTTACTATCGTTCCGAGTGGGACGAGGGCTACACCTTC.

V gene TRBV7-2 combines with J gene TRBJ1-6; 9 bases map to TRBD1. This CDR3 has 13 residues. J lost 8 bases, V lost 8 bases, and 4 bases had no gene match. CDR1 is SGHTA, CDR2 FQGNSA, per germline. The CDR3 bases are TGTGCCAGCCAGGGACAGGGATATTCACCCCTCCACTTT. Protein product: CASQGQGYSPLHF.

J is TRBJ1-4 and V is TRBV20-1; 11 nucleotides line up with TRBD1. The CDR3 contains 13 residues. Losses at the gene ends were 7 bases for V and 7 bases for J; bases not matched to a gene: 5. Germline CDR1 DFQATT, CDR2 SNEGSKA (reference sequence). CDR3 sequence: CSGSGQGGEKLFF. In DNA form, the CDR3 reads TGCAGTGGCTCGGGACAGGGGGGTGAAAAACTGTTTTTT.

The chain couples TRBV5-1 to TRBJ2-5; 10 positions agree with TRBD2. The CDR3 extends over 15 amino acids. The J segment lost 3 bases and the V segment lost 1 base, leaving 3 bases of the junction unmatched. The germline V gene encodes CDR1 SGHRS and CDR2 YFSETQ. CDR3 DNA: TGCGCCAGCAGCTTGACTAGCGGGGCAAAAGAGACCCAGTACTTC. This encodes CASSLTSGAKETQYF.

In its sample, this clonotype was seen many times. This chain uses TRBV6-9 with TRBJ1-4, with no clear D. Trimming left V 8 bases short and J 5 bases short, with 9 bases between. Germline-derived CDR1 and CDR2 are MNHGY and SVAAGI. The CDR3 extends over 12 amino acids. CDR3 sequence reads: CASAGLNEKLFF. The DNA of the CDR3 is TGTGCCAGCGCAGGCCTCAATGAAAAACTGTTTTTT.

The rearrangement joins TRBV5-1 to TRBJ2-5, with 8 bases identical to TRBD1. The trim removed 4 bases at V and 7 bases at J, leaving 6 bases unmatched. Germline V lookup: CDR1 SGHRS, CDR2 YFSETQ. This CDR3 is 13 amino acids long. CDR3: CASSMGQEWTQYF. The CDR3 DNA reads TGCGCCAGCAGCATGGGACAGGAATGGACCCAGTACTTC.

The chain employs TRBV2 and TRBJ2-2; D gene uncertain. This CDR3 region has 12 residues. Germline CDR1 SNHLY, CDR2 FYNNEI. The germline V and J ends were trimmed by 11 bases and 3 bases, with 10 bases remaining between them. CDR3 in DNA: TGTGCCCCACTCCGGGACACCGGGGAGCTGTTTTTT. Its translation is CAPLRDTGELFF. Full variable domain (outside the CDR3, taken from reference TRBV2 and TRBJ2-2): EPEVTQTPSHQVTQMGQEVILRCVPISNHLYFYWYRQILGQKVEFLVSFYNNEISEKSEIFDDQFSVERPDGSNFTLKIRSTKLEDSAMYFCAPLRDTGELFFGEGSRLTVL.

This clonotype was seen ten or more times. The gene calls are TRBV4-3 and TRBJ1-2; TRBD1 aligns across 9 bases. The J segment lost 8 bases and the V segment lost 0 bases, leaving 10 bases of the junction unmatched. CDR3 length: 16 amino acids. Germline V gene sequence: CDR1 LGHNA, CDR2 YSLEER. CDR3 sequence (DNA): TGCGCCAGCAGCCAAGATAAGGGACAGGGCTCCTGGGGCTACACCTTC. Amino acid sequence: CASSQDKGQGSWGYTF.

V is TRBV29-1 and J is TRBJ2-4, with a possible D match to TRBD1 (5 bases). The germline CDR1 and CDR2 sequences are SQVTM and ANQGSEA. The CDR3 consists of 13 residues. With 1 base removed from V and 5 bases from J, the gap between germline ends came to 9 bases. The CDR3 spells CSVEVGHQNIQYF. CDR3 nucleotides: TGCAGCGTTGAAGTGGGGCACCAAAACATTCAGTACTTC.

The chain is built from TRBV10-1 and TRBJ1-6; TRBD1 agrees at 8 bases. Germline trimming cut 2 bases from V and 8 bases from J; bases unmatched to any gene: 11. This CDR3 has 17 amino acids. Germline loops: CDR1 WNHNN, CDR2 SYGVQD (reference sequence). The CDR3 spells CASSEGQGALGYSPLHF. Here the CDR3 DNA reads TGCGCCAGCAGTGAGGGGCAGGGGGCTCTTGGATATTCACCCCTCCACTTT.

CDR3 region: CASSEQDVTQYF. In nucleotides, the CDR3 is TGTGCCAGCAGTGAACAAGATGTTACGCAGTATTTT. This chain connects TRBV6-1 to TRBJ2-3; no firm D call. V was cut by 2 bases and J by 8 bases, with 8 bases left in between. CDR1 and CDR2 (germline): MNHNS, SASEGT. This CDR3 has 12 residues.

The chain has TRBV4-3 and TRBJ2-5; D call uncertain. This CDR3 region has 14 residues. The V end lost 0 bases, the J end lost 7 bases, and 12 bases lay between the germline ends. Germline values: CDR1 LGHNA, CDR2 YSLEER. CDR3 residues: CASSQDGVGGTQYF. CDR3 DNA: TGCGCCAGCAGCCAAGACGGCGTCGGTGGGACCCAGTACTTC.

This clonotype was found many times. The CDR3 sequence is CASSFRGSYNEQFF. The CDR3 nucleotides are TGTGCCAGCAGTTTCAGGGGTTCCTACAATGAGCAGTTCTTC. The gene calls are TRBV7-8 and TRBJ2-1, with D tentatively TRBD1 (6 bases). The germline V and J ends were trimmed by 6 bases and 1 base, with 10 bases remaining between them. The CDR3 extends over 14 amino acids. Germline CDR1 is SGHVS and CDR2 is FQNEAQ.

This clonotype came up a few times. A much more abundant neighbour one base away suggests this may be a read error. The genes are TRBV28 and TRBJ2-5, with D unclear. Deletions cut 1 base from V and 1 base from J, with 7 bases between. The CDR3 contains 14 residues. Germline values: CDR1 MDHEN, CDR2 SYDVKM. CDR3 sequence (DNA): TGTGCCAGCAGTTTATTGGGCAGCCAAGAGACCCAGTACTTC. It codes for CASSLLGSQETQYF.

This clonotype turned up a few times. The V gene is TRBV10-3, the J gene TRBJ2-7; D is unresolved. V dropped 6 bases and J dropped 0 bases, with 12 bases sitting between them. There are 14 residues in the CDR3. The germline gives CDR1 ENHRY, CDR2 SYGVKD. CDR3 residues: CAISTALSSYEQYV. The CDR3 DNA follows: TGTGCCATCAGCACGGCCTTAAGCTCCTACGAGCAGTACGTC.

This clonotype was seen a handful of times. The chain employs TRBV6-6 and TRBJ2-3, with D perhaps matching TRBD1 or TRBD2 (5 bases each). V gave up 1 base and J gave up 0 bases, with 17 bases separating them. The CDR3 is 18 residues long. CDR1 is MNHNY and CDR2 is SVGAGI in the germline V gene (reference sequence). CDR3 DNA: TGTGCCAGCAGTTACTGGGACCCCCGGCCTCCAAGCACAGATACGCAGTATTTT. It specifies CASSYWDPRPPSTDTQYF.

CDR3 nucleotides: TGTGCCAGCAGCCCTCCGGACAGGGAGATGAGCTACGAGCAGTACTTC. Amino acids: CASSPPDREMSYEQYF. The V and J genes are TRBV7-9 and TRBJ2-7; 8 nucleotides match TRBD1. V lost 5 bases, J lost 3 bases, and 12 bases stayed unmatched. Germline assignment: CDR1 SEHNR and CDR2 FQNEAQ (reference sequence). CDR3 length equals 16 residues.

This clonotype was counted many times. The genes are TRBV5-1 and TRBJ2-3; D possibly corresponds to TRBD2 (6 bases). Deletions cut 0 bases from V and 3 bases from J, with 8 bases between. Germline values: CDR1 SGHRS, CDR2 YFSETQ. The CDR3 has 14 residues. The CDR3 sequence is CASSLVRGTDTQYF. CDR3 nucleotide sequence: TGCGCCAGCAGCTTGGTCCGGGGGACAGATACGCAGTATTTT.